This T cell receptor (beta chain) came from a study of graft-versus-host responses after intestinal transplantation. Looking at the study overall: Recipients obtained multivisceral, liver-intestinal, or isolated intestinal transplants.

Graft specimens yielded both intraepithelial and lamina propria lymphocytes. TCRdb's copy holds only in-frame clones and misses some; the assay was immunoSEQ multiplex PCR. The sample has tens of thousands of clones, around 78% seen once. The CDR3 loop spans 14 amino acids. Germline CDR1 is MNHEY and CDR2 is SVGAGI. Losses at the gene ends were 6 bases for V and 9 bases for J; bases not matched to a gene: 11. The input for sequencing was ileum tissue, taken 12 days after intestinal transplant. This receptor was taken from a human patient who received an intestinal transplant, so some T cells may come from the graft donor. The chain couples TRBV6-5 to TRBJ2-1; TRBD2 matches 7 bases. In DNA, the CDR3 is TGTGCCAGCAGCCACCAAGCGGGATATAGTGAGCAGTTCTTC. It yields the protein CASSHQAGYSEQFF.